The 3 T cell receptor beta chains given below trace back to one sample, sequenced in a study of OX40 agonist ivuxolimab in advanced cancers. Generated by immunoSEQ multiplex PCR, the TCRdb table keeps only in-frame clones and is missing some. Here the sample spans 15,000 to 20,000 clones, over 75% being singletons. This specimen was CD4+ or CD8+ T cells sorted from blood, taken in a trial of the OX40 agonist ivuxolimab. The receptors come from an adult with an advanced solid tumor such as melanoma, head and neck, liver or kidney cancer.

The chain is built from TRBV7-2 and TRBJ2-1; TRBD1 agrees at 7 bases. The germline CDR1 and CDR2 sequences are SGHTA and FQGNSA. The CDR3 length is 19 residues. Trimming at V came to 2 bases and at J to 2 bases, leaving 15 bases not matched to a gene. Written as DNA, the CDR3 is TGTGCCAGCAGCTTACCTACAGGGGTGGTGGGGGAAGCCTACAATGAGCAGTTCTTC. This encodes CASSLPTGVVGEAYNEQFF.

This clone was found once. This chain links TRBV11-2 with TRBJ1-2, with D hard to call. CDR1 SGHAT and CDR2 FQNNGV come from the germline V gene. The V end lost 1 base, the J end lost 5 bases, and 11 bases lay between the germline ends. The CDR3 has 14 amino acids. In nucleotides, the CDR3 is TGTGCCAGCAGCTTAGCCCTCTCCGGGTATGGCTACACCTTC. Protein sequence: CASSLALSGYGYTF.

CDR3 nucleotides: TGTGCCAGCAGCGCGGACAGAGGCCAGCAGTACTTC. Translating it yields CASSADRGQQYF. V gene TRBV11-2 combines with J gene TRBJ2-7; TRBD1 might be the D (6 bases). CDR3 length: 12 residues. Germline loops: CDR1 SGHAT, CDR2 FQNNGV. V dropped 5 bases and J dropped 8 bases, with 13 bases sitting between them.